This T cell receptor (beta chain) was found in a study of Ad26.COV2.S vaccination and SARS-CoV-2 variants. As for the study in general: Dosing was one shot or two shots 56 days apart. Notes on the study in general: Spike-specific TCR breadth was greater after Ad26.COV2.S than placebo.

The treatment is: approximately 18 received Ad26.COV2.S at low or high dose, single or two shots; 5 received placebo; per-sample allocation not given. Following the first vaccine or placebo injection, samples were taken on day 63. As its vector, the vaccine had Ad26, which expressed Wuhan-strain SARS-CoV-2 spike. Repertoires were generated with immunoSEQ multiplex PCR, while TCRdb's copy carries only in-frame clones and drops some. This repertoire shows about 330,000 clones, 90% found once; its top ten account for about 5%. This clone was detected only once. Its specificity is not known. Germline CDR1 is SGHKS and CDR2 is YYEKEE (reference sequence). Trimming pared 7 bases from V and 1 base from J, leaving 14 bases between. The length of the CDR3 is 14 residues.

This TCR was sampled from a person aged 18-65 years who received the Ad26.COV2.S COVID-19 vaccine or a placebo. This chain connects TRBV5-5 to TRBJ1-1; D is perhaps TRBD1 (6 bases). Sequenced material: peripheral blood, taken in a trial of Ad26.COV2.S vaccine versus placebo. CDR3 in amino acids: CASALGGSNTEAFF. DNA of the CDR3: TGTGCCAGCGCCCTCGGGGGCTCGAACACTGAAGCTTTCTTT.